This note documents a single T cell receptor beta chain sequence. Its antigen is not identified. The data derive from a study of early T cells in non-severe SARS-CoV-2 infection. Study details: RNA in bulk from unsorted whole blood was sequenced, and chains were unpaired.

Study findings and constraints: Private and CD4 specificities were missed by VDJdb matching, skewed to anti-spike CD8.

Unique molecular identifiers were attached to individual cDNA molecules. TCRdb itself ran the 5' RACE reads through MiXCR, one entry per CDR3 protein. Of roughly 50,000 distinct CDR3 sequences listed, 9.3% were seen once; the top ten hold 14% to 15%. Looked up from germline, CDR1 is MNHEY and CDR2 is SVGAGI. The CDR3 is 11 amino acids. Trimming left V 2 bases short and J 12 bases short, with 10 bases between. Sequencing input: whole blood. The V gene is TRBV6-5, the J gene TRBJ1-1; D not certain. The receptor comes from an adult who was a healthcare worker with PCR-confirmed SARS-CoV-2 infection or an uninfected control (not recorded which). The CDR3 region has the DNA TGTGCCAGCAGTTACGCAGGTGGAACTTTCTTT. Amino acids: CASSYAGGTFF.